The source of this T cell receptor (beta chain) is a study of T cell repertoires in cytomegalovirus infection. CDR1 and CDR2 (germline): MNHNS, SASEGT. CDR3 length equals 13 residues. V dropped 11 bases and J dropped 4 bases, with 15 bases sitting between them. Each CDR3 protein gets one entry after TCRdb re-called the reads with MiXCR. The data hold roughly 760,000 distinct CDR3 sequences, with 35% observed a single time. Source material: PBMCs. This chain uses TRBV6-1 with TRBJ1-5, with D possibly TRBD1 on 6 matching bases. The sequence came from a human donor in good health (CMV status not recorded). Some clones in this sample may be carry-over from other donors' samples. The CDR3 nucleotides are TGTGCCGGGAGACAGGATAATAATCAGCCCCAGCATTTT. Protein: CAGRQDNNQPQHF.